This TCR beta chain was profiled in a study of beta chain features in type 1 diabetes. The study, taken as a whole, reports: At VDJ recombination sites, type 1 diabetes patients had fewer insertions and more deleted nucleotides. Moderate yet significant TCRB CDR3 shortening was seen in Type 1 diabetes patients in all four CD4+ subsets.

The sequenced template was cDNA made from the entire isolated RNA. Clones were read by immunoSEQ multiplex PCR, and TCRdb kept only the in-frame ones, dropping some. Of over 200,000 clones listed, roughly a tenth are singletons. This CDR3 spans 14 amino acids. CDR1 is GTSNPN and CDR2 is SVGIG in the germline V gene (reference sequence). Deletions cut 0 bases from V and 8 bases from J, with 13 bases between. This clone was seen only a few times. The target antigen is unknown. This TCR was sampled from a man aged 30 to 45 with type 1 diabetes. Sequencing used naive CD4+ T cells from blood. The chain has TRBV30 and TRBJ1-4; D uncertain. CDR3 in DNA: TGTGCCTGGAGTGTACCCATACGCGGGGAAAAACTGTTTTTT. Residues: CAWSVPIRGEKLFF. The variable domain in full, with the rest retrieved from reference TRBV30 and TRBJ1-4, is SQTIHQWPATLVQPVGSPLSLECTVEGTSNPNLYWYRQAAGRGLQLLFYSVGIGQISSEVPQNLSASRPQDRQFILSSKKLLLSDSGFYLCAWSVPIRGEKLFFGSGTQLSVL.